The 3 T cell receptor beta chains below were found in one sample sequenced in a study of a mutant IDH1 vaccine in newly diagnosed glioma. Clones were read by immunoSEQ multiplex PCR, and TCRdb kept only the in-frame ones, dropping some. Of tens of thousands of clones detected, 74% appear once; the ten largest clones hold 4.5% to 5%. Their recognized antigens are unknown. Time point noted: week 35, safety follow-up. Every vaccination contained 300 ug of the mutant IDH1 20-mer peptide and was paired with topical imiquimod. Sequenced here: PBMCs, sampled from a glioma patient whose treatment included an IDH1 peptide vaccine. Receptors originate from a man in his fifties or sixties with glioma.

The chain employs TRBV7-6 and TRBJ2-3; D is uncertain. CDR1 and CDR2 (germline): SGHVS, FNYEAQ. This CDR3 contains 18 residues. V dropped 0 bases and J dropped 1 base, with 17 bases sitting between them. DNA of the CDR3: TGTGCCAGCAGCTTAGCGCCCCTAGGGAAGCCCGGCACAGATACGCAGTATTTT. It codes for CASSLAPLGKPGTDTQYF.

The chain recombines TRBV30 with TRBJ2-1; TRBD1 matches 7 bases. The CDR3 contains 15 residues. Germline lookup yields CDR1 GTSNPN and CDR2 SVGIG (reference sequence). V gave up 4 bases and J gave up 5 bases; unmatched junction bases: 11. CDR3 sequence (DNA): TGTGCCTGGACATCTAGGACAGGTGGCCACAATGAGCAGTTCTTC. Translating gives CAWTSRTGGHNEQFF.

The V and J genes are TRBV2 and TRBJ1-5, with 7 bases lining up with TRBD1. The CDR3 length is 13 residues. V lost 8 bases, J lost 6 bases, and 7 bases stayed unmatched. Germline CDR1 is SNHLY and CDR2 is FYNNEI. The CDR3 DNA sequence: TGTGCCAGCGCGAGGGGGCAGGGTCAGCCCCAGCATTTT. Protein sequence: CASARGQGQPQHF.